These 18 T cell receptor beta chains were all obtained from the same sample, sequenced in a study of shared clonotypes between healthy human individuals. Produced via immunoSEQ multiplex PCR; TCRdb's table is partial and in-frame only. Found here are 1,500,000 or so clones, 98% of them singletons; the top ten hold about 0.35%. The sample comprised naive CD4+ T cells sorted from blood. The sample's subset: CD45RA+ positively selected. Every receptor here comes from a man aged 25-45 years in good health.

Here the CDR3 DNA reads TGTGCCAGCAAGGTGGATTGGTCCTACGAGCAGTACTTC. It yields the protein CASKVDWSYEQYF. This chain connects TRBV28 to TRBJ2-7; D unclear. V gave up 7 bases and J gave up 1 base, with 11 bases separating them. The germline CDR1 and CDR2 sequences are MDHEN and SYDVKM. The CDR3 sequence is 13 residues long.

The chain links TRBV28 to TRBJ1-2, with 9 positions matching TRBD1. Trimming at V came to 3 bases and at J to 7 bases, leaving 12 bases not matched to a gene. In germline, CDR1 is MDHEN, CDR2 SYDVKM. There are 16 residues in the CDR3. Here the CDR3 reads CASSFWTGVLSFGYTF. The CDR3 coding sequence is TGTGCCAGCAGTTTTTGGACAGGGGTATTATCCTTTGGCTACACCTTC.

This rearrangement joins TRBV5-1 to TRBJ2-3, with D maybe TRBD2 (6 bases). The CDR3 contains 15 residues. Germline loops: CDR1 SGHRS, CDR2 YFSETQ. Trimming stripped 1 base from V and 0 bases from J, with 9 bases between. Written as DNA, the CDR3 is TGCGCCAGCAGCTTGATTGGGACTAGCACAGATACGCAGTATTTT. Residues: CASSLIGTSTDTQYF.

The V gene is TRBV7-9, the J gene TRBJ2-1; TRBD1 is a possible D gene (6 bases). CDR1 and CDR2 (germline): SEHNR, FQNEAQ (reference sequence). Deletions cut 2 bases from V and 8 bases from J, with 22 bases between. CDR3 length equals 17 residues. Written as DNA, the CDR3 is TGTGCCAGCAGCTTATATCAGGGGCTCTCGATTAGCGATGAGCAGTTCTTC. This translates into CASSLYQGLSISDEQFF.

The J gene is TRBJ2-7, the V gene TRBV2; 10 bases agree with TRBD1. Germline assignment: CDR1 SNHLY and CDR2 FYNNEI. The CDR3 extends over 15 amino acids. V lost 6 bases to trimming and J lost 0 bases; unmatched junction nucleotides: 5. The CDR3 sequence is CASRRTGGVSYEQYF. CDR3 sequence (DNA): TGTGCCAGCAGGAGGACAGGGGGGGTCTCCTACGAGCAGTACTTC.

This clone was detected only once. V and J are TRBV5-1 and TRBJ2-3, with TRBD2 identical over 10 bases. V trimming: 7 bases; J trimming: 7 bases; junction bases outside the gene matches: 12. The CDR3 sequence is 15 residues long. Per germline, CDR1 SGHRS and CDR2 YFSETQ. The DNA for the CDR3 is TGCGCCAGCGCCAACGAAGCGGGAGGGCTGAATACGCAGTATTTT. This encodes CASANEAGGLNTQYF.

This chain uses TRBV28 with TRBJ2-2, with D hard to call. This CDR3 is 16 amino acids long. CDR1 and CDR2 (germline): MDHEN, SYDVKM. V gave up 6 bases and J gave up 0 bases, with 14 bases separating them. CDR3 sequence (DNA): TGTGCCAGCAGCCCTATTAACCTCGCGAACACCGGGGAGCTGTTTTTT. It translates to CASSPINLANTGELFF.

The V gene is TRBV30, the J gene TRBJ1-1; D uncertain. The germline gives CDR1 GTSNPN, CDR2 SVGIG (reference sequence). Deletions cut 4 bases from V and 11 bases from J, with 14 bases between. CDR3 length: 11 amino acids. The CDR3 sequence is CAWTSKLKAFF. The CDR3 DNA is TGTGCCTGGACCTCAAAGCTGAAGGCTTTCTTT.

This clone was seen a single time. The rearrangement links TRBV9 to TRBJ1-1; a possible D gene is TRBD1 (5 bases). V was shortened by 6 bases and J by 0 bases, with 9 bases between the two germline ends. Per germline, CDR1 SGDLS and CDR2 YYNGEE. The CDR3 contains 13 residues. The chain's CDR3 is CASTQGLNTEAFF. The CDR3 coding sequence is TGTGCCAGCACCCAGGGATTGAACACTGAAGCTTTCTTT.

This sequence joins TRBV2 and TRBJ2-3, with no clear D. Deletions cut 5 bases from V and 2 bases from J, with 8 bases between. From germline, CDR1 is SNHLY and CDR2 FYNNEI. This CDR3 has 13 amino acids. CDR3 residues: CASSRLTTDTQYF. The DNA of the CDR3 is TGTGCCAGCAGTAGACTCACCACAGATACGCAGTATTTT.

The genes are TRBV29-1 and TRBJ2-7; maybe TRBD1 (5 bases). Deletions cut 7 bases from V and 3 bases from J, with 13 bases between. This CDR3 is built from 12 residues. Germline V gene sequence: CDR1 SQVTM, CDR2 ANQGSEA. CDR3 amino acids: CSARTSYYEQYF. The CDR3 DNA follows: TGCAGCGCTAGGACAAGCTACTACGAGCAGTACTTC.

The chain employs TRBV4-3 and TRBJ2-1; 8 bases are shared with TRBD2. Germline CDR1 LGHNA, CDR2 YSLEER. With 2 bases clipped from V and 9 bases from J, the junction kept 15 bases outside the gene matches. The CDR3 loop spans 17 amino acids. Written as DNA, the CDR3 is TGCGCCAGCAGCCAACGGCCCCCCACTAGCGGTTCCGTTGAGCAGTTCTTC. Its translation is CASSQRPPTSGSVEQFF.

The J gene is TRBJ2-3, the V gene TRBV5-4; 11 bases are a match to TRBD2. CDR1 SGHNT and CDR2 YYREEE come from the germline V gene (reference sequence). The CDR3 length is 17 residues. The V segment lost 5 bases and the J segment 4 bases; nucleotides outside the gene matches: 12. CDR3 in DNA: TGTGCCAGCAGTCACCGACTAGCGGGATACTACCCAGATACGCAGTATTTT. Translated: CASSHRLAGYYPDTQYF.

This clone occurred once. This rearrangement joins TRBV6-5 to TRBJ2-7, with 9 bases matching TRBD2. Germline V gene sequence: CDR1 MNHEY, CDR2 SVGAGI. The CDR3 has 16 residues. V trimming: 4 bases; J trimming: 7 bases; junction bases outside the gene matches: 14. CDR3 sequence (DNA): TGTGCCAGCAGTTTCCGGCTAGCGGGACTTCTCAGGGAGCAGTACTTC. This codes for CASSFRLAGLLREQYF.

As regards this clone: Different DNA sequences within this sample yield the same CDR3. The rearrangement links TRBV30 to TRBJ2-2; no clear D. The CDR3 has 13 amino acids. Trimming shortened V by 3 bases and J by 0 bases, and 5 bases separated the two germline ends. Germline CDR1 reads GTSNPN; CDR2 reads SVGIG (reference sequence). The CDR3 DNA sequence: TGTGCCTGGAGCTCTTCGAACACCGGGGAGCTGTTTTTT. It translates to CAWSSSNTGELFF.

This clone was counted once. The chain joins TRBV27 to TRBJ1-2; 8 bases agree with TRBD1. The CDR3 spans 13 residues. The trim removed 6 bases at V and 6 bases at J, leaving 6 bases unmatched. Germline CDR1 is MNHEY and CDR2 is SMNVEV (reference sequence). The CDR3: CASRTGAGDGYTF. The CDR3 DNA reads TGTGCCAGCAGGACAGGGGCCGGAGATGGCTACACCTTC.

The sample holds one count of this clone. CDR3 in amino acids: CATQNAPRTDTQYF. The CDR3, as DNA: TGTGCCACCCAAAATGCCCCCCGCACAGATACGCAGTATTTT. This rearrangement joins TRBV5-5 to TRBJ2-3; no clear D. The germline CDR1 and CDR2 sequences are SGHKS and YYEKEE (reference sequence). The CDR3 length is 14 residues. V dropped 9 bases and J dropped 1 base, with 15 bases sitting between them. Together with reference TRBV5-5 and TRBJ2-3, the CDR3 gives the full variable domain: DAGVTQSPTHLIKTRGQQVTLRCSPISGHKSVSWYQQVLGQGPQFIFQYYEKEERGRGNFPDRFSARQFPNYSSELNVNALLLGDSALYLCATQNAPRTDTQYFGPGTRLTVL.

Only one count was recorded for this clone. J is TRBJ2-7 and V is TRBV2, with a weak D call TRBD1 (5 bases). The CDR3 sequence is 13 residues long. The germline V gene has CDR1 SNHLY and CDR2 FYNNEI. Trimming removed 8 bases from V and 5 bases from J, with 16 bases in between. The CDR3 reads CASGAGLLDEQYF. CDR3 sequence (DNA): TGTGCCAGCGGGGCAGGGCTATTGGACGAGCAGTACTTC.